This T cell receptor beta chain was profiled in a study of T cell responses to AZD1222 COVID-19 vaccine. This table comes from immunoSEQ multiplex PCR, and its TCRdb copy is limited to in-frame clones, with some not included. The sample has 130,000 to 150,000 clones; around 86% are singletons. The CDR3 runs 14 residues. The germline V gene has CDR1 KGHSH and CDR2 LQKENI. Study results and caveats: Donors skewed white British and female; clonal diversity was possibly underestimated. At baseline, just a handful of AZD1222 recipients tested seropositive.

Details on this clone: Its antigen is unidentified. At one boundary the junction diverges from the germline segment, which might be a read error.

This specimen consisted of peripheral blood, obtained on day 0 of MenACWY control vaccination. The origin of this receptor is an adult in good health. This sequence joins TRBV18 and TRBJ1-1; D remains ambiguous. CDR3 region: CASSPPGRRSEAFF. For the CDR3, the DNA is TGTGCCAGCTCGCCACCGGGTCGGCGGAGTGAAGCTTTCTTT.